These 16 T cell receptor beta chains were sequenced from one sample in a study of OX40 agonist ivuxolimab in advanced cancers. The protocol was immunoSEQ multiplex PCR, while the TCRdb copy is restricted to in-frame clones and leaves out a portion. The table has approximately 82,000 clones, roughly 85% seen once. Sample: CD4+ or CD8+ T cells sorted from blood, taken in a trial of the OX40 agonist ivuxolimab. All receptors come from an adult with an advanced solid tumor such as melanoma, head and neck, liver or kidney cancer.

The V call is TRBV7-9, the J call TRBJ2-1; TRBD1 aligns across 7 bases. The trim removed 5 bases at V and 0 bases at J, leaving 1 base unmatched. The CDR3 is 14 residues long. Looked up from germline, CDR1 is SEHNR and CDR2 is FQNEAQ (reference sequence). The CDR3 DNA sequence: TGTGCCAGCAGCCGACAGGGCTCCTACAATGAGCAGTTCTTC. It yields the protein CASSRQGSYNEQFF.

This chain connects TRBV7-9 to TRBJ1-2, with TRBD1 matching 8 bases. The V gene end was trimmed by 6 bases and the J gene end by 5 bases; junction bases not matched to a gene: 14. Germline values: CDR1 SEHNR, CDR2 FQNEAQ (reference sequence). The CDR3 contains 16 residues. The CDR3 bases are TGTGCCAGCAGTGACGAGCGCGGGACAGGAATATATGGCTACACCTTC. Translation: CASSDERGTGIYGYTF. Variable domain in full (rest from reference TRBV7-9 and TRBJ1-2): DTGVSQNPRHKITKRGQNVTFRCDPISEHNRLYWYRQTLGQGPEFLTYFQNEAQLEKSRLLSDRFSAERPKGSFSTLEIQRTEQGDSAMYLCASSDERGTGIYGYTFGSGTRLTVV.

The chain uses TRBV29-1 and TRBJ2-1; 7 nucleotides agree with TRBD2. Unmatched junction bases numbered 14, after V lost 6 bases and J lost 3 bases. The length of the CDR3 is 16 residues. Germline CDR1 reads SQVTM; CDR2 reads ANQGSEA. CDR3 residues: CSVAPDTGGGYNEQFF. CDR3 DNA sequence: TGCAGCGTGGCCCCTGATACGGGCGGGGGCTACAATGAGCAGTTCTTC.

The V gene is TRBV5-1, the J gene TRBJ2-5; D tentatively reads TRBD1 or TRBD2 (5 bases each). This CDR3 has 15 residues. In germline, CDR1 is SGHRS, CDR2 YFSETQ. V lost 3 bases, J lost 4 bases, and 16 bases lay in between. The CDR3 spells CASSSGLRTTETQYF. CDR3 bases: TGCGCCAGCAGCTCGGGGCTGAGGACAACAGAGACCCAGTACTTC.

The chain uses TRBV19 and TRBJ2-5, with unresolved D. V shed 5 bases and J shed 3 bases, with 10 bases lying between them. CDR1 LNHDA and CDR2 SQIVND come from the germline V gene (reference sequence). The CDR3 is 13 amino acids. CDR3 protein: CASSSAVEETQYF. The DNA for the CDR3 is TGTGCCAGTAGTTCGGCGGTTGAAGAGACCCAGTACTTC.

The V gene is TRBV5-6, the J gene TRBJ2-7; TRBD1 matches at 7 bases. The CDR3 contains 13 residues. CDR1 and CDR2 from the germline V gene are SGHDT and YYEEEE. With 3 bases clipped from V and 3 bases from J, the junction kept 3 bases outside the gene matches. The CDR3 DNA follows: TGTGCCAGCAGCTCGTCAGGGGGCTACGAGCAGTACTTC. This encodes CASSSSGGYEQYF.

This chain joins TRBV6-1 and TRBJ2-2; a weak D match, TRBD1 (6 bases). CDR3 length: 15 residues. Germline V gives CDR1 MNHNS, CDR2 SASEGT. V lost 4 bases to trimming and J lost 2 bases, with 11 bases between them. CDR3 sequence: CASSGQGLNTGELFF. In DNA form, the CDR3 reads TGTGCCAGCAGTGGTCAGGGGCTAAACACCGGGGAGCTGTTTTTT.

The chain couples TRBV30 to TRBJ1-4; no reliable D call. CDR3 length: 12 residues. The germline V and J ends were trimmed by 7 bases and 0 bases, with 6 bases remaining between them. Germline lookup yields CDR1 GTSNPN and CDR2 SVGIG (reference sequence). CDR3 loop: CALVATNEKLFF. DNA of the CDR3: TGTGCCTTGGTTGCAACTAATGAAAAACTGTTTTTT.

The table lists this clone with a count of one. The chain recombines TRBV6-1 with TRBJ2-3; D is undetermined. Deletions cut 1 base from V and 9 bases from J, with 11 bases between. Germline CDR1 MNHNS, CDR2 SASEGT. The CDR3 runs 13 residues. CDR3 sequence (DNA): TGTGCCAGCAGTGAAGTGGGCTCCGCAACGCAGTATTTT. This translates into CASSEVGSATQYF.

This clone appeared a few times. The chain carries TRBV5-6 and TRBJ2-7; D is undetermined. The germline CDR1 and CDR2 sequences are SGHDT and YYEEEE. This CDR3 spans 14 amino acids. V was clipped by 1 base and J by 0 bases, with 8 bases between them. DNA for the CDR3: TGTGCCAGCAGCTTGAGAGGAAACTCCTACGAGCAGTACTTC. This translates into CASSLRGNSYEQYF. Full variable domain (remainder filled in from reference TRBV5-6 and TRBJ2-7): DAGVTQSPTHLIKTRGQQVTLRCSPKSGHDTVSWYQQALGQGPQFIFQYYEEEERQRGNFPDRFSGHQFPNYSSELNVNALLLGDSALYLCASSLRGNSYEQYFGPGTRLTVT.

The V and J genes are TRBV6-6 and TRBJ2-5; D gene uncertain. The CDR3 is made up of 12 amino acids. Germline V lookup: CDR1 MNHNY, CDR2 SVGAGI (reference sequence). V was pared by 5 bases and J by 1 base, with 5 bases between. The CDR3 is CASSHSQETQYF. As DNA, the CDR3 is TGTGCCAGCAGTCACAGCCAAGAGACCCAGTACTTC.

V is TRBV4-2 and J is TRBJ2-7; D may be TRBD1 or TRBD2 (5 bases each). Germline assignment: CDR1 LGHNA and CDR2 YNFKEQ. V lost 4 bases to trimming and J lost 5 bases, with 15 bases between them. There are 14 residues in the CDR3. The CDR3 coding sequence is TGTGCCAGCAGCCCACCTGGGGGTACCCACGAGCAGTACTTC. It is translated as CASSPPGGTHEQYF.

The J gene is TRBJ1-1, the V gene TRBV19; D is unresolved. Trimming removed 7 bases from V and 1 base from J, with 13 bases in between. Germline lookup yields CDR1 LNHDA and CDR2 SQIVND (reference sequence). The CDR3 is 14 amino acids. The CDR3 nucleotides are TGTGCCAGTACCCCCCTGGGAGAGAACACTGAAGCTTTCTTT. Residues: CASTPLGENTEAFF.

This CDR3 reads CASSEGWRGDQETQYF. DNA of the CDR3: TGTGCCAGCAGTGAAGGCTGGCGGGGGGACCAAGAGACCCAGTACTTC. The rearrangement links TRBV6-1 to TRBJ2-5, with 8 bases aligning to TRBD2. With 1 base clipped from V and 0 bases from J, the junction kept 4 bases outside the gene matches. Per the germline V gene, CDR1 is MNHNS and CDR2 is SASEGT. The CDR3 is 16 amino acids.

CDR3 bases: TGTGCCAGCAGCCCGACGGGACAGTCTCCAACTAATGAAAAACTGTTTTTT. Translated: CASSPTGQSPTNEKLFF. The chain couples TRBV7-9 to TRBJ1-4; 7 nucleotides line up with TRBD1. The V and J ends lost 5 bases and 0 bases, in that order; junction bases with no gene match: 9. Germline loops: CDR1 SEHNR, CDR2 FQNEAQ (reference sequence). The CDR3 is made up of 17 amino acids. The variable domain in full, completed from reference TRBV7-9 and TRBJ1-4, reads DTGVSQNPRHKITKRGQNVTFRCDPISEHNRLYWYRQTLGQGPEFLTYFQNEAQLEKSRLLSDRFSAERPKGSFSTLEIQRTEQGDSAMYLCASSPTGQSPTNEKLFFGSGTQLSVL.

This clone came up a few times. This rearrangement joins TRBV4-2 to TRBJ1-2; weak D call: TRBD1 (6 bases). The V end was cut by 0 bases, the J end by 2 bases, with 7 bases between. Germline CDR1 LGHNA, CDR2 YNFKEQ. This CDR3 is built from 14 residues. CDR3 DNA: TGTGCCAGCAGCCAAGAGGACAGAAACTATGGCTACACCTTC. Translated: CASSQEDRNYGYTF.